The table lists the clone carrying this T cell receptor (beta chain) with a few counts. Its antigen is as yet unknown. The source of the sample is a study of cytomegalovirus exposure and HLA in healthy donors. Overall study findings and caveats: Based on reports, TCR beta sequences accurately predicted HLA-A and HLA-B alleles for most subjects.

The CDR3 contains 13 residues. Trimming stripped 0 bases from V and 4 bases from J, with 6 bases between. Germline loops: CDR1 MNHNS, CDR2 SASEGT. The primer mix had 60 Vbeta and 13 Jbeta primers. Using immunoSEQ multiplex PCR, the repertoire was profiled, and TCRdb retains in-frame clones only, with some absent. The table shows roughly 180,000 clones, with about 83% occurring only once. The rearrangement links TRBV6-1 to TRBJ1-2; D gene unclear. Source material: PBMCs. The clonotype comes from a female donor in good health and CMV-seronegative. CDR3 bases: TGTGCCAGCAGTGAAGCGCCCAGCTATGGCTACACCTTC. Translated, it gives CASSEAPSYGYTF.